The 18 T cell receptor beta chains below were found in one sample sequenced in a study of patients and donors after allogeneic stem cell transplantation. TCRdb analysed the RT-PCR reads with MiXCR anew, one entry per CDR3 protein. The sample lists about a million distinct CDR3 sequences, under 20% occurring once. The sample consisted of blood, either unsorted or a sorted T cell fraction (not recorded which). These receptors were taken from a human donor who was either an allogeneic HSCT recipient or a stem cell or donor lymphocyte infusion donor (not recorded which). It is not recorded whose cells these are; they may come from a transplant donor.

The chain carries TRBV12-3 or TRBV12-4 and TRBJ1-1; unclear D gene. V lost 3 bases and J lost 4, with 12 bases in between. This CDR3 region has 14 residues. The CDR3 spells CASSLATGFTEAFF. The CDR3 DNA is TGTGCCAGCAGTTTGGCGACGGGTTTCACTGAAGCTTTCTTT.

The sample holds a few counts of this clonotype. The rearrangement uses TRBV24-1 and TRBJ2-2, with D perhaps TRBD1 (6 bases). The V and J ends lost 9 bases and 4 bases respectively, with 14 bases between them. The CDR3 is 14 amino acids. Looked up from germline, CDR1 is KGHDR and CDR2 is SFDVKD. The CDR3 protein is CATWDGRGTGELFF. CDR3 DNA: TGTGCCACCTGGGACGGCAGGGGCACCGGGGAGCTGTTTTTT.

V usage is TRBV12-3 or TRBV12-4 and J usage is TRBJ2-3; no clear D. V was shortened by 3 bases and J by 4 bases, with 11 bases between the two germline ends. The CDR3 runs 14 residues. CDR3 sequence reads: CASSFGQFADTQYF. As DNA, the CDR3 is TGTGCCAGCAGTTTTGGGCAGTTCGCAGATACGCAGTATTTT.

This chain joins TRBV20-1 and TRBJ2-7, with 9 bases that match TRBD1. There are 14 residues in the CDR3. The germline CDR1 and CDR2 sequences are DFQATT and SNEGSKA (reference sequence). J was trimmed by 2 bases and V by 3 bases; bases with no gene match: 5. The CDR3, as DNA: TGCAGTGCTAGCACCGGGACAGGGACCTACGAGCAGTACTTC. It specifies CSASTGTGTYEQYF.

The V call is TRBV4-2, the J call TRBJ1-5; possibly TRBD1 for D (5 bases). V was shortened by 1 base and J by 2 bases, with 9 bases between the two germline ends. Looked up from germline, CDR1 is LGHNA and CDR2 is YNFKEQ. The CDR3 has 15 residues. This CDR3 reads CASSQAGAGNQPQHF. Written as DNA, the CDR3 is TGTGCCAGCAGCCAAGCCGGGGCAGGCAATCAGCCCCAGCATTTT.

CDR3 nucleotide sequence: TGTGCCAGCAGCTTGGGACTGAGGGGTCCTGAAGCTTTCTTT. It specifies CASSLGLRGPEAFF. The chain recombines TRBV5-6 with TRBJ1-1, with TRBD1 as a possible D gene (5 bases). CDR3 length: 14 residues. Germline CDR1 SGHDT, CDR2 YYEEEE. The ends were cut back, 0 bases at V and 6 bases at J, with 12 bases in the middle.

CDR3 nucleotide sequence: TGCAGTGCTAGACAGTCCTACGAGCAGTACTTC. Its protein is CSARQSYEQYF. This chain connects TRBV20-1 to TRBJ2-7; D unresolved. Germline lookup yields CDR1 DFQATT and CDR2 SNEGSKA (reference sequence). Trimming cost V 2 bases and J 1 base, with 3 bases left between them. This CDR3 spans 11 amino acids.

This clonotype was picked up a small number of times. This chain joins TRBV14 and TRBJ2-1, with D perhaps matching TRBD2 (6 bases). The germline CDR1 and CDR2 sequences are SGHDN and FVKESK. V was shortened by 2 bases and J by 12 bases, with 11 bases between the two germline ends. The CDR3 consists of 12 residues. CDR3 loop: CASSQSGAGQFF. In DNA form, the CDR3 reads TGTGCCAGCAGCCAATCTGGAGCGGGGCAGTTCTTC.

The V gene is TRBV27, the J gene TRBJ2-7, with TRBD2 matching 9 bases. The CDR3 contains 16 residues. With 0 bases clipped from V and 4 bases from J, the junction kept 7 bases outside the gene matches. Germline CDR1 MNHEY, CDR2 SMNVEV (reference sequence). The CDR3 protein is CASSLSGLAGLYEQYF. The CDR3 region has the DNA TGTGCCAGCAGTTTATCGGGTCTAGCGGGACTTTACGAGCAGTACTTC.

This rearrangement joins TRBV2 to TRBJ2-7; D call uncertain. The CDR3 length is 12 residues. Germline loops: CDR1 SNHLY, CDR2 FYNNEI. V shed 7 bases and J shed 1 base, with 8 bases lying between them. The CDR3 DNA sequence: TGTGCCAGCACAGGTGAATCCTACGAGCAGTACTTC. This encodes CASTGESYEQYF.

This clonotype was recorded a few times. J is TRBJ1-6 and V is TRBV5-1; 10 positions match TRBD1. The germline V gene encodes CDR1 SGHRS and CDR2 YFSETQ. The CDR3 runs 16 residues. V gave up 0 bases and J gave up 8 bases; unmatched junction bases: 5. CDR3 region: CASSLDPGQGHSPLHF. CDR3 coding DNA: TGCGCCAGCAGCTTGGACCCGGGACAGGGGCATTCACCCCTCCACTTT.

This clonotype was seen just once. The V gene is TRBV27, the J gene TRBJ1-3; D uncertain. V was shortened by 3 bases and J by 5 bases, with 11 bases between the two germline ends. Germline assignment: CDR1 MNHEY and CDR2 SMNVEV (reference sequence). This CDR3 contains 14 residues. For the CDR3, the DNA is TGTGCCAGCAGTTTCACCTCGGTGAGAAACACCATATATTTT. This sequence encodes CASSFTSVRNTIYF.

This clonotype was detected a few times. DNA of the CDR3: TGTGCCAGCAATATGGTCGACTACAATGAGCAGTTCTTC. This translates into CASNMVDYNEQFF. The chain joins TRBV28 to TRBJ2-1, with unresolved D. This CDR3 has 13 amino acids. CDR1 and CDR2 from the germline V gene are MDHEN and SYDVKM. V gave up 7 bases and J gave up 3 bases, with 10 bases separating them.

The chain is built from TRBV15 and TRBJ2-5; 11 positions match TRBD1. The CDR3 spans 16 residues. V trimming: 2 bases; J trimming: 5 bases; junction bases outside the gene matches: 7. Germline V lookup: CDR1 LNHNV, CDR2 YYDKDF (reference sequence). CDR3: CATSRPGTGGWETQYF. The DNA of the CDR3 is TGTGCCACCAGCAGACCCGGGACAGGGGGTTGGGAGACCCAGTACTTC.

The rearrangement uses TRBV29-1 and TRBJ2-5, with TRBD2 as a possible D gene (6 bases). This CDR3 contains 15 residues. Trimming cost V 6 bases and J 4 bases, with 21 bases left between them. From germline, CDR1 is SQVTM and CDR2 ANQGSEA. This CDR3 is CSVGNWGVLVETQYF. CDR3 sequence (DNA): TGCAGCGTGGGGAACTGGGGGGTTCTAGTAGAGACCCAGTACTTC.

The chain combines TRBV4-1 with TRBJ2-1; 9 positions match TRBD2. Germline V gene data show CDR1 as MGHRA and CDR2 as YSYEKL. Trimming at V came to 4 bases and at J to 7 bases, leaving 11 bases not matched to a gene. CDR3 length: 16 residues. The CDR3 nucleotides read TGCGCCAGCAGCCTTGGGGCTAGCGGGAAGGGGAATGAGCAGTTCTTC. This gives the protein CASSLGASGKGNEQFF.

The V gene is TRBV10-3, the J gene TRBJ2-7; possibly TRBD1 for D (6 bases). Trimming cost V 6 bases and J 5 bases, with 17 bases left between them. CDR1 is ENHRY and CDR2 is SYGVKD in the germline V gene. The CDR3 is 14 residues long. In DNA form, the CDR3 reads TGTGCCATCAGAAACCCAGAACAGGGAGACGAGCAGTACTTC. Protein product: CAIRNPEQGDEQYF.

The V and J genes are TRBV7-6 and TRBJ2-3; TRBD2 matches at 12 bases. With V trimmed by 1 base and J by 2 bases, 4 bases remained unmatched. Germline V gives CDR1 SGHVS, CDR2 FNYEAQ. The length of the CDR3 is 17 residues. CDR3 amino acids: CASSLVGTSGHTDTQYF. CDR3 in DNA: TGTGCCAGCAGCTTAGTGGGGACTAGCGGGCACACAGATACGCAGTATTTT.